This T cell receptor (beta chain) was observed in a study of blood T cell repertoires in COVID-19. J was trimmed by 8 bases and V by 5 bases; bases with no gene match: 10. Germline V gives CDR1 SGDLS, CDR2 YYNGEE. There are 14 residues in the CDR3. Repertoires were generated with immunoSEQ multiplex PCR, while TCRdb's copy carries only in-frame clones and drops some. The table shows 300,000 or so clones, with roughly 84% occurring only once. Sequenced input: PBMCs or T cells enriched from blood (not recorded which). The TCR originated in a woman aged 25 to 39 who had recovered from COVID-19. The V call is TRBV9, the J call TRBJ2-1; 7 nucleotides line up with TRBD1. The CDR3 reads CASSQTGSRHEQFF. CDR3 sequence (DNA): TGTGCCAGCAGTCAGACAGGGAGTCGGCATGAGCAGTTCTTC.